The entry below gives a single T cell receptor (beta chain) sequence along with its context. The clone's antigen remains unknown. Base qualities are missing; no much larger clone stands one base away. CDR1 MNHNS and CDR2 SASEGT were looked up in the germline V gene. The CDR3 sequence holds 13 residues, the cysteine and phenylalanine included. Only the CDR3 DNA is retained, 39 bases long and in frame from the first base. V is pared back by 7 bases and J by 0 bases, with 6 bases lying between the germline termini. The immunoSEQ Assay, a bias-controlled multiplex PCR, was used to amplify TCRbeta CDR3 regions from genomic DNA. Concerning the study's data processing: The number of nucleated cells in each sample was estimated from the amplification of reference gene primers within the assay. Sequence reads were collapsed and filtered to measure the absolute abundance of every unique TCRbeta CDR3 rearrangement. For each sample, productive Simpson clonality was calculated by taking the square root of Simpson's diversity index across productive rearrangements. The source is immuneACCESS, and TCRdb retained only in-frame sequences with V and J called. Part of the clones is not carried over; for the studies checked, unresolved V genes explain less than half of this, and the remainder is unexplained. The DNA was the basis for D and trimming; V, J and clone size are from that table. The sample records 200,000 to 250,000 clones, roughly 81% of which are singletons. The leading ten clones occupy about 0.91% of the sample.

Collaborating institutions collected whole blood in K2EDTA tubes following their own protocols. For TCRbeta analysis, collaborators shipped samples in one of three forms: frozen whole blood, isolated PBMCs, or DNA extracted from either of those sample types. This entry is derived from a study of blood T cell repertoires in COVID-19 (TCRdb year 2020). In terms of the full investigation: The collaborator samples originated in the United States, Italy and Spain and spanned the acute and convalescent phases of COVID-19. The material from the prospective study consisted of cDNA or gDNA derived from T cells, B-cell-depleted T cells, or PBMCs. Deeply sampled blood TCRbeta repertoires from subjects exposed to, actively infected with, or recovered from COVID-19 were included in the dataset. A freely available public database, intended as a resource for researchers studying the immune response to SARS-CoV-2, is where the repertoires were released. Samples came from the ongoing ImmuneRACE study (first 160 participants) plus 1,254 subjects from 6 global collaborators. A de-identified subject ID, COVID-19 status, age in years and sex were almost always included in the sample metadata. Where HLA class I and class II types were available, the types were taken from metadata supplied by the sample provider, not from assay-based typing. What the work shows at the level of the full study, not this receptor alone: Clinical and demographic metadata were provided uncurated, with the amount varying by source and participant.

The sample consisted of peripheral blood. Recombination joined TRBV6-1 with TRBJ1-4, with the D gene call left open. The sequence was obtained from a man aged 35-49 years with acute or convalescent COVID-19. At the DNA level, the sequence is TGTGCCAGCATAGATGCAACTAATGAAAAACTGTTTTTT. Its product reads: CASIDATNEKLFF.